The next 11 T cell receptor beta chains were all read from a single sample in a study of CD8 T cells in acute hepatitis C reinfection. Study outcomes and limitations: Preferential TRBV04 and TRBV06 usage appeared in all groups and was not explained by the naive pool.

Described time point: acute HCV infection, within 168 days of estimated infection date. Sequencing of hepatitis C virus-specific cells was done ex vivo rather than after in vitro expansion. Only in-frame clones appear in the TCRdb table, and some are missing; sequencing was by immunoSEQ multiplex PCR. Of roughly 3,900 clones listed, roughly 40% are singletons. The input for sequencing was HCV NS3-1073 tetramer-sorted CD8+ T cells from PBMCs, taken during acute infection. The source of these receptors is a man aged 25 to 40 with chronic hepatitis C.

This clone was detected once. Written as DNA, the CDR3 is TGTGCCAGCAGCCAAGGTGGGGGGGCCCCCGATGAGCAGTTCTTC. This sequence encodes CASSQGGGAPDEQFF. The gene calls are TRBV4-2 and TRBJ2-1, with TRBD2 as a possible D gene (7 bases). CDR1 is LGHNA and CDR2 is YNFKEQ in the germline V gene. The CDR3 has 15 amino acids. V was trimmed by 1 base and J by 8 bases, leaving 15 bases between them.

Turning to this clone: This same CDR3 is encoded by further DNA sequences in the sample. The V gene is TRBV9, the J gene TRBJ2-5; 9 nucleotides match TRBD2. CDR1 SGDLS and CDR2 YYNGEE come from the germline V gene. This CDR3 region has 17 residues. V was pared by 0 bases and J by 5 bases, with 11 bases of the junction left unmatched. CDR3 protein: CASSVEGAAGGGETQYF. Written as DNA, the CDR3 is TGTGCCAGCAGCGTAGAGGGGGCCGCGGGAGGGGGGGAGACCCAGTACTTC. The full variable domain, rest sourced from reference TRBV9 and TRBJ2-5, is DSGVTQTPKHLITATGQRVTLRCSPRSGDLSVYWYQQSLDQGLQFLIQYYNGEERAKGNILERFSAQQFPDLHSELNLSSLELGDSALYFCASSVEGAAGGGETQYFGPGTRLLVL.

This clone is judged medium-sized. The CDR3 region is CATSRDGQFYEQYF. The DNA for the CDR3 is TGTGCCACCAGCAGGGATGGACAGTTCTACGAGCAGTACTTC. This rearrangement joins TRBV15 to TRBJ2-7, with a possible D match to TRBD1 (6 bases). The CDR3 contains 14 residues. CDR1 and CDR2 (germline): LNHNV, YYDKDF (reference sequence). Trimming cost V 3 bases and J 3 bases, with 12 bases left between them.

This clone showed up just a few times. The chain is built from TRBV4-2 and TRBJ2-7; 8 bases are a match to TRBD2. The V gene's germline CDR1 is LGHNA and CDR2 YNFKEQ. The J segment lost 2 bases and the V segment lost 4 bases, leaving 10 bases of the junction unmatched. The CDR3 contains 16 residues. In DNA form, the CDR3 reads TGTGCCAGCAGCCCTGAGGCCAGCGGGAGTCCCTACGAGCAGTACTTC. Encoded protein: CASSPEASGSPYEQYF.

CDR3 region: CASSQEIGGNRWGEQFF. As DNA, the CDR3 is TGTGCCAGCAGCCAAGAAATTGGCGGGAATCGGTGGGGCGAGCAGTTCTTC. V is TRBV4-2 and J is TRBJ2-1, with D perhaps TRBD2 (6 bases). Per the germline V gene, CDR1 is LGHNA and CDR2 is YNFKEQ. V was pared by 0 bases and J by 10 bases, with 22 bases between. The CDR3 is 17 residues long.

This clone was recorded a few times. The chain combines TRBV4-2 with TRBJ2-1; the D gene is possibly TRBD1 (5 bases). Germline V CDR1 and CDR2: LGHNA, YNFKEQ. This CDR3 has 14 residues. Trimming cost V 2 bases and J 3 bases, with 8 bases left between them. The CDR3 DNA reads as TGTGCCAGCAGCCAACCGACAGACTACAATGAGCAGTTCTTC. This sequence encodes CASSQPTDYNEQFF.

The J gene is TRBJ2-7, the V gene TRBV6-1; weak D call: TRBD2 (5 bases). Germline CDR1 MNHNS, CDR2 SASEGT. V was trimmed by 2 bases and J by 2 bases, leaving 13 bases between them. The CDR3 spans 15 residues. The chain's CDR3 is CASSELEYGAYEQYF. The CDR3 region has the DNA TGTGCCAGCAGTGAATTGGAGTACGGGGCCTACGAGCAGTACTTC.

By its share, this clone is medium-sized. This rearrangement joins TRBV6-5 to TRBJ2-7, with D possibly being TRBD1 or TRBD2 (5 bases each). Trimming removed 2 bases from V and 4 bases from J, with 18 bases in between. The CDR3 is 16 amino acids. Germline V gene data show CDR1 as MNHEY and CDR2 as SVGAGI. CDR3 residues: CASSYAPRDLNYEQYF. In nucleotides, the CDR3 is TGTGCCAGCAGTTACGCACCGAGGGACCTTAATTACGAGCAGTACTTC.

This clone was seen a few times. The chain uses TRBV30 and TRBJ1-1; perhaps TRBD1 as D (5 bases). V shed 2 bases and J shed 2 bases, with 12 bases lying between them. CDR3 length: 14 amino acids. Germline loops: CDR1 GTSNPN, CDR2 SVGIG (reference sequence). The CDR3 protein is CAWSPPGTNTEAFF. In DNA form, the CDR3 reads TGTGCCTGGAGTCCCCCCGGGACCAACACTGAAGCTTTCTTT.

Of note for this clone: The sample carries other DNA sequences with the same CDR3. The chain joins TRBV4-2 to TRBJ2-7; TRBD2 aligns across 7 bases. This CDR3 contains 16 residues. The germline V gene encodes CDR1 LGHNA and CDR2 YNFKEQ. V lost 0 bases, J lost 2 bases, and 7 bases stayed unmatched. The CDR3 sequence: CASSQEASGAPYEQYF. CDR3 in DNA: TGTGCCAGCAGCCAAGAGGCGAGCGGGGCCCCCTACGAGCAGTACTTC.

J is TRBJ1-1 and V is TRBV7-3; possibly TRBD1 for D (6 bases). Trimming removed 4 bases from V and 7 bases from J, with 22 bases in between. Per germline, CDR1 SGHTA and CDR2 FQGTGA. The CDR3 sequence is 16 residues long. The DNA of the CDR3 is TGTGCCAGCAGCTCCCGGACAGACGGGGAGCCATTTGAAGCTTTCTTT. Protein sequence: CASSSRTDGEPFEAFF.